Each of the 2 T cell receptor beta chains below was sequenced from the same sample in a study of ipilimumab plus nivolumab after autologous stem cell transplantation. Profiling relied on immunoSEQ multiplex PCR, and the TCRdb table lists in-frame clones only, not all of them. The sample has fewer than 45,000 clones, 80% to 95% seen once. Sequences were derived from PBMCs, sampled in a trial of ipilimumab plus nivolumab as post-transplant consolidation. These receptors came from a male donor with multiple myeloma.

This clone was detected once. This chain connects TRBV11-1 to TRBJ2-7; the D is unclear. V was shortened by 3 bases and J by 0 bases, with 12 bases between the two germline ends. The germline V gene encodes CDR1 SGHAT and CDR2 FQDESV (reference sequence). CDR3 length: 15 amino acids. The CDR3 DNA reads TGTGCCAGCAGCTTGGGCCCTGGCCTCTCCTACGAGCAGTACTTC. Residues: CASSLGPGLSYEQYF.

J is TRBJ1-1 and V is TRBV19; 8 bases fit TRBD1. Germline lookup yields CDR1 LNHDA and CDR2 SQIVND (reference sequence). The V gene end was trimmed by 6 bases and the J gene end by 4 bases; junction bases not matched to a gene: 7. The CDR3 length is 14 residues. The CDR3 DNA reads as TGTGCCAGTAGAAGGACAGGGACCGGCACTGAAGCTTTCTTT. The encoded protein is CASRRTGTGTEAFF.